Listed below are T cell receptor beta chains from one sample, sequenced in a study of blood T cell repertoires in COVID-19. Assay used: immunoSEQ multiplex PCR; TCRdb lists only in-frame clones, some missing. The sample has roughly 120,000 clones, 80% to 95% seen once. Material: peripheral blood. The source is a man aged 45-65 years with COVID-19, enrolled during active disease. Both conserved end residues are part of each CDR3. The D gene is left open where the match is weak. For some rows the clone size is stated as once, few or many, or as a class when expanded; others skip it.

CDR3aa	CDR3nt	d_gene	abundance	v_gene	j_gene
CATSRSGGFQETQYF	TGTGCCACCAGCCGTTCGGGAGGTTTTCAAGAGACCCAGTACTTC	TRBD2	.	TRBV15	TRBJ2-5
CASSDNSNQPQHF	TGTGCCAGCAGCGACAATAGCAATCAGCCCCAGCATTTT	.	once	TRBV9	TRBJ1-5
CASSRSTNEKLFF	TGTGCCAGCAGTCGTAGTACGAATGAAAAACTGTTTTTT	.	.	TRBV7-2	TRBJ1-4
CASSSRPTSGYDYEQYF	TGTGCCAGCAGTTCACGCCCGACTAGCGGATATGACTACGAGCAGTACTTC	TRBD2	.	TRBV27	TRBJ2-7
CASSELRGGYTF	TGTGCCAGCAGTGAACTCAGGGGGGGCTACACCTTC	TRBD1	.	TRBV2	TRBJ1-2
CASSRGYPGQPQHF	TGTGCCAGCAGCCGAGGGTACCCGGGGCAGCCCCAGCATTTT	.	.	TRBV13	TRBJ1-5
CASSFGGQAGQETQYF	TGTGCCAGCAGCTTCGGGGGACAGGCGGGTCAAGAGACCCAGTACTTC	TRBD1	once	TRBV13	TRBJ2-5
CASSSQGAEETQYF	TGCGCCAGCAGCTCCCAGGGGGCGGAAGAGACCCAGTACTTC	TRBD1	.	TRBV5-1	TRBJ2-5
CASSQGGAWGNEQFF	TGTGCCAGCAGCCAGGGGGGCGCGTGGGGCAATGAGCAGTTCTTC	.	.	TRBV11-2	TRBJ2-1
CASIQNYGYTF	TGTGCCAGCATACAAAACTATGGCTACACCTTC	.	.	TRBV2	TRBJ1-2
CASSLASRGRDTQYF	TGTGCCAGCAGCTTAGCTAGCAGGGGGCGAGATACGCAGTATTTT	TRBD1	.	TRBV7-8	TRBJ2-3
CASSGPGADTQYF	TGTGCCAGCAGCGGACCAGGGGCAGATACGCAGTATTTT	.	.	TRBV11-3	TRBJ2-3
CASSESPGDGATNEKLFF	TGTGCCAGCAGTGAATCGCCAGGGGATGGTGCAACTAATGAAAAACTGTTTTTT	.	.	TRBV25-1	TRBJ1-4
CAWSAGQFNEKLFF	TGTGCCTGGAGTGCTGGACAGTTTAATGAAAAACTGTTTTTT	.	.	TRBV30	TRBJ1-4
CASSKKGIAGVRCGETQYF	TGTGCCAGCAGCAAAAAAGGGATAGCGGGAGTACGTTGTGGGGAGACCCAGTACTTC	.	.	TRBV21-1	TRBJ2-5
CAWSPGEETQYF	TGTGCCTGGAGCCCGGGGGAGGAGACCCAGTACTTC	.	.	TRBV30	TRBJ2-5
CAWGTGSSGANVLTF	TGTGCCTGGGGAACAGGATCCTCTGGGGCCAACGTCCTGACTTTC	.	.	TRBV30	TRBJ2-6
CASSSSGTGGNEQFF	TGTGCCAGCAGCTCGTCCGGGACAGGGGGCAATGAGCAGTTCTTC	TRBD1	.	TRBV5-4	TRBJ2-1
CASSLSREIGPGELFF	TGTGCCAGCAGCTTATCGCGGGAGATCGGCCCGGGGGAGCTGTTTTTT	TRBD2	.	TRBV7-3	TRBJ2-2
CASSFGTSRNIQYF	TGTGCCAGCAGCTTTGGGACTAGCAGAAACATTCAGTACTTC	TRBD2	.	TRBV7-2	TRBJ2-4
CASRPRLNNEQFF	TGTGCCAGCCGACCGAGACTAAACAATGAGCAGTTCTTC	.	.	TRBV2	TRBJ2-1
CAISEQGRSGELFF	TGTGCCATCAGTGAGCAGGGTCGGTCCGGGGAGCTGTTTTTT	.	.	TRBV10-3	TRBJ2-2
CASSFDREGSDTQYF	TGTGCCAGCAGCTTCGACAGGGAAGGATCAGATACGCAGTATTTT	TRBD1	.	TRBV5-4	TRBJ2-3
CASSDRIPSIQYF	TGTGCCAGCAGTGATAGGATTCCTAGCATTCAGTACTTC	.	.	TRBV6-1	TRBJ2-4
CASSSGQVNEKLFF	TGTGCCAGCAGCTCAGGACAGGTTAATGAAAAACTGTTTTTT	TRBD1	once	TRBV9	TRBJ1-4
CATSREGTGPYEQYF	TGTGCCACCAGTCGAGAGGGGACAGGGCCCTACGAGCAGTACTTC	TRBD1	.	TRBV15	TRBJ2-7
CASSRTSGRGTDTQYF	TGTGCCAGCAGCCGGACTAGCGGGAGGGGAACAGATACGCAGTATTTT	TRBD2	.	TRBV3-1/TRBV3-2	TRBJ2-3